The next 19 T cell receptor beta chains were all read from a single sample in a study of human T cells and chemical hapten exposure. Time point specified: patch test 1, 2 weeks after DPC sensitization. Treatment reported: therapeutic diphenylcyclopropenone sensitization with weekly scalp DPC. TCRdb analysed the RACE reads with MiXCR anew, one entry per CDR3 protein. The table includes about 49,000 distinct CDR3 sequences, 8% to 9.5% detected once. The sequencing used whole blood, collected in connection with sensitization to the hapten diphenylcyclopropenone (DPC). These receptors all come from a woman between 50 and 59 years old with alopecia areata. Some clones in this sample may be carry-over from other donors' samples.

This clonotype was recorded only once. The rearrangement links TRBV12-3 or TRBV12-4 to TRBJ1-1; D unclear. V was trimmed by 7 bases and J by 0 bases, leaving 15 bases between them. The CDR3 extends over 15 amino acids. The CDR3 here is CASTVDRALNTEAFF. CDR3 bases: TGTGCCAGCACCGTGGACCGGGCCCTGAACACTGAAGCTTTCTTT.

This clonotype was detected only a few times. The rearrangement joins TRBV29-1 to TRBJ2-2; 12 bases agree with TRBD1. The CDR3 is made up of 15 amino acids. J lost 5 bases, V lost 6 bases, and 7 bases had no gene match. The germline CDR1 and CDR2 sequences are SQVTM and ANQGSEA. As DNA, the CDR3 is TGCAGCGTGAGGCCGGGACAGGGGGCGACCGGGGAGCTGTTTTTT. This gives the protein CSVRPGQGATGELFF.

This clonotype was recorded at least ten times. V and J are TRBV14 and TRBJ2-1; possible D gene TRBD2, 5 bases. The CDR3 spans 15 residues. Trimming removed 4 bases from V and 5 bases from J, with 15 bases in between. Germline loops: CDR1 SGHDN, CDR2 FVKESK. CDR3 in amino acids: CASSPAAGINNEQFF. For the CDR3, the DNA is TGTGCCAGCAGCCCCGCTGCCGGGATCAACAATGAGCAGTTCTTC.

This clonotype occurred a few times. This chain joins TRBV29-1 and TRBJ1-1, with D unresolved. Per the germline V gene, CDR1 is SQVTM and CDR2 is ANQGSEA. This CDR3 spans 11 amino acids. V gave up 7 bases and J gave up 1 base, with 7 bases separating them. CDR3 protein: CSGTGNTEAFF. The CDR3, as DNA: TGCAGCGGGACGGGGAACACTGAAGCTTTCTTT. The variable domain in full, completed from reference TRBV29-1 and TRBJ1-1, reads SAVISQKPSRDICQRGTSLTIQCQVDSQVTMMFWYRQQPGQSLTLIATANQGSEATYESGFVIDKFPISRPNLTFSTLTVSNMSPEDSSIYLCSGTGNTEAFFGQGTRLTVV.

This clonotype occurred many times. The rearrangement uses TRBV28 and TRBJ2-7, with TRBD1 identical over 8 bases. Trimming took 5 bases from V and 1 from J; bases not matched to a gene: 7. Per the germline V gene, CDR1 is MDHEN and CDR2 is SYDVKM. This CDR3 is 15 amino acids long. The CDR3 nucleotides are TGTGCCAGCAGTGCCTCAGGGGGCGGTTCCTACGAGCAGTACTTC. The encoded protein is CASSASGGGSYEQYF.

This clonotype was counted between two and nine times. The chain links TRBV29-1 to TRBJ2-1, with D possibly TRBD2 on 5 matching bases. Germline V gene sequence: CDR1 SQVTM, CDR2 ANQGSEA. The ends were cut back, 6 bases at V and 4 bases at J, with 19 bases in the middle. The CDR3 is made up of 15 amino acids. CDR3 nucleotides: TGCAGCGTACTCACCCAACCGGCGGGTTACAATGAGCAGTTCTTC. The encoded protein is CSVLTQPAGYNEQFF.

The sample holds a few counts of this clonotype. V gene TRBV28 combines with J gene TRBJ2-7; D is possibly TRBD1 or TRBD2 (5 bases each). The CDR3 extends over 14 amino acids. The germline V gene encodes CDR1 MDHEN and CDR2 SYDVKM. The V end lost 9 bases, the J end lost 2 bases, and 17 bases lay between the germline ends. CDR3 DNA sequence: TGTGCCAGTAAAGAGGGCAGGGCACCCTACGAGCAGTACTTC. This sequence encodes CASKEGRAPYEQYF.

Many counts were recorded for this clonotype. This chain uses TRBV28 with TRBJ2-2; D gene ambiguous. From germline, CDR1 is MDHEN and CDR2 SYDVKM. Trimming cost V 8 bases and J 0 bases, with 4 bases left between them. The CDR3 length is 12 residues. CDR3 coding DNA: TGTGCCAGCCCCTCGAACACCGGGGAGCTGTTTTTT. It specifies CASPSNTGELFF.

This clonotype appeared once. With a much larger clone just one base away, this may be a read error. The chain is built from TRBV7-2 and TRBJ1-6, with 8 bases that match TRBD1. This CDR3 has 14 residues. CDR1 is SGHTA, CDR2 FQGNSA, per germline. CDR3 nucleotides: TGTGCCAGCAGCTTAGGACAGGGGTATTCATCCCTCCACTTT. It specifies CASSLGQGYSSLHF.

This clonotype was counted at least ten times. The genes are TRBV12-3 or TRBV12-4 and TRBJ1-2, with D uncertain. Trimming stripped 6 bases from V and 7 bases from J, with 21 bases between. The CDR3 runs to 15 residues. CDR3 protein: CASSPLFGVPLGYTF. The CDR3 DNA follows: TGTGCCAGCAGCCCTCTTTTCGGGGTGCCCCTTGGCTACACCTTC.

This clonotype has just a few counts. V gene TRBV11-2 combines with J gene TRBJ2-1; D might be TRBD2 (5 bases). CDR3 size: 11 residues. Germline CDR1 SGHAT, CDR2 FQNNGV. V lost 10 bases to trimming and J lost 9 bases, with 13 bases between them. The CDR3 DNA is TGTGCCACCTCAAGGGAGTTTGAGCAGTTCTTC. It codes for CATSREFEQFF.

The chain carries TRBV18 and TRBJ2-2; 8 positions agree with TRBD2. Germline V gives CDR1 KGHSH, CDR2 LQKENI. CDR3 size: 16 residues. J was trimmed by 4 bases and V by 4 bases; bases with no gene match: 8. The CDR3: CASSRGTSPGTGELFF. CDR3 DNA: TGTGCCAGCTCACGAGGGACTAGTCCGGGCACCGGGGAGCTGTTTTTT.

The chain employs TRBV20-1 and TRBJ1-1; D is ambiguous. Trimming cost V 2 bases and J 4 bases, with 5 bases left between them. This CDR3 comprises 11 residues. CDR1 DFQATT and CDR2 SNEGSKA come from the germline V gene (reference sequence). For the CDR3, the DNA is TGCAGTGCTAGAAGACGCACTGAAGCTTTCTTT. Protein product: CSARRRTEAFF.

At least ten counts were recorded for this clonotype. The chain has TRBV20-1 and TRBJ2-3, with a possible D match to TRBD1 (6 bases). V was shortened by 6 bases and J by 4 bases, with 11 bases between the two germline ends. This CDR3 contains 12 residues. Germline V gives CDR1 DFQATT, CDR2 SNEGSKA (reference sequence). The CDR3 region is CSAGGRADTQYF. In DNA, the CDR3 is TGCAGTGCAGGGGGAAGGGCAGATACGCAGTATTTT.

The sample holds many counts of this clonotype. This chain links TRBV20-1 with TRBJ2-6; D is uncertain. The CDR3 is made up of 15 amino acids. Trimming stripped 4 bases from V and 0 bases from J, with 10 bases between. Germline V gene data show CDR1 as DFQATT and CDR2 as SNEGSKA (reference sequence). The CDR3 DNA sequence: TGCAGTGCTACGACCGACGCCTCTGGGGCCAACGTCCTGACTTTC. Translated: CSATTDASGANVLTF.

With respect to this clonotype: Given the absence of the conserved phenylalanine or tryptophan at the CDR3 end, a read error is likely. V gene TRBV18 combines with J gene TRBJ2-5; D gene ambiguous. V was pared by 3 bases and J by 2 bases, with 7 bases between. CDR3 length: 13 residues. CDR1 KGHSH and CDR2 LQKENI come from the germline V gene. CDR3 DNA sequence: TGTGCCAGCTCACCCGGCTTACAAGAGACCCAGTACTAC. As protein: CASSPGLQETQYY.

The gene calls are TRBV4-3 and TRBJ2-3, with 13 positions matching TRBD2. The V gene's germline CDR1 is LGHNA and CDR2 YSLEER. The CDR3 is made up of 16 amino acids. With V trimmed by 1 base and J by 5 bases, 3 bases remained unmatched. For the CDR3, the DNA is TGCGCCAGCAGCCAAGGACTAGCGGGGGGAGAAGATACGCAGTATTTT. Protein product: CASSQGLAGGEDTQYF.

This clonotype was seen many times. The rearrangement links TRBV15 to TRBJ2-1; TRBD2 matches at 8 bases. CDR1 LNHNV and CDR2 YYDKDF come from the germline V gene (reference sequence). V was pared by 5 bases and J by 1 base, with 4 bases of the junction left unmatched. This CDR3 is built from 15 residues. The CDR3 DNA reads as TGTGCCACCAGCCAGACTAGCGAATCCTACAATGAGCAGTTCTTC. Encoded protein: CATSQTSESYNEQFF.

This clonotype was seen more than once but under ten times. This chain's CDR3 is CASKQALNTEAFF. The CDR3 DNA is TGTGCCAGCAAGCAGGCCTTGAACACTGAAGCTTTCTTT. The chain recombines TRBV2 with TRBJ1-1; D unclear. The CDR3 is 13 residues long. Germline V gene data show CDR1 as SNHLY and CDR2 as FYNNEI. Trimming pared 7 bases from V and 0 bases from J, leaving 9 bases between. Filled out from reference TRBV2 and TRBJ1-1, the complete variable domain reads EPEVTQTPSHQVTQMGQEVILRCVPISNHLYFYWYRQILGQKVEFLVSFYNNEISEKSEIFDDQFSVERPDGSNFTLKIRSTKLEDSAMYFCASKQALNTEAFFGQGTRLTVV.